The next 30 T cell receptor beta chains were all read from a single sample in a study of metastatic and nonmetastatic thyroid tumors. With MiXCR, TCRdb called clones anew from the PCR reads. The sample has 10,000 to 15,000 clones, roughly 28% seen once; the top ten hold more than 9%. All patients were treatment-naive before thyroid surgery. The sequencing input was tumor tissue. The receptors stem from a female donor with papillary thyroid cancer or a benign thyroid nodule (not recorded which). Some clones in this sample may be carry-over from other donors' samples.

This clone turned up a few times. The V gene is TRBV4-2, the J gene TRBJ2-7; 8 nucleotides line up with TRBD1. V lost 3 bases, J lost 5 bases, and 6 bases stayed unmatched. The length of the CDR3 is 14 residues. Germline values: CDR1 LGHNA, CDR2 YNFKEQ. CDR3 amino acids: CASSHPDRGDEQYF. For the CDR3, the DNA is TGTGCCAGCAGCCACCCCGACAGGGGCGACGAGCAGTACTTC.

A word on this clone: One end of the junction fails to match germline, which may point to a read error. The chain couples TRBV3-1 to TRBJ1-1; unclear D gene. The germline V gene has CDR1 LGHDT and CDR2 YNNKEL (reference sequence). This CDR3 spans 14 amino acids. The CDR3 loop is CASRQVLGSTEAFF. The DNA for the CDR3 is TGTGCCAGCAGACAAGTTCTAGGGAGCACTGAAGCTTTCTTT. The full variable domain, with the rest looked up from reference TRBV3-1 and TRBJ1-1, is DTAVSQTPKYLVTQMGNDKSIKCEQNLGHDTMYWYKQDSKKFLKIMFSYNNKELIINETVPNRFSPKSPDKAHLNLHINSLELGDSAVYFCASRQVLGSTEAFFGQGTRLTVV.

This clone is medium-sized by share. The chain uses TRBV5-1 and TRBJ1-5, with D unresolved. This CDR3 spans 13 amino acids. Trimming removed 7 bases from V and 6 bases from J, with 14 bases in between. Per germline, CDR1 SGHRS and CDR2 YFSETQ. The CDR3 loop is CASSTREGQPQHF. The CDR3, as DNA: TGCGCCAGCTCGACAAGGGAAGGTCAGCCCCAGCATTTT.

This chain connects TRBV20-1 to TRBJ2-7; D is undetermined. Germline CDR1 is DFQATT and CDR2 is SNEGSKA (reference sequence). The CDR3 extends over 13 amino acids. Between the trimmed V and J ends, which lost 7 bases and 2 bases, there was a span of 15 bases. CDR3 region: CSVGQNYPYEQYF. CDR3 nucleotides: TGCAGTGTAGGGCAGAATTACCCCTACGAGCAGTACTTC.

A note on this clone: Germline is not matched at one junction end, which may reflect a read error. CDR3 sequence reads: CTSRWYPSAYNEQFF. Written as DNA, the CDR3 is TGTACCAGCAGGTGGTACCCTAGCGCTTACAATGAGCAGTTCTTC. The V and J genes are TRBV6-1 and TRBJ2-1, with a weak D call TRBD2 (6 bases). The CDR3 totals 15 residues. The V gene's germline CDR1 is MNHNS and CDR2 SASEGT.

This clone occurred many times. The chain couples TRBV10-2 to TRBJ1-1, with TRBD1 identical over 9 bases. This CDR3 comprises 14 residues. The germline V gene has CDR1 WSHSY and CDR2 SAAADI. The junction had 4 bases not matched to a gene; V was cut back by 5 bases and J by 3 bases. CDR3 residues: CASSRTGEDTEAFF. CDR3 coding DNA: TGCGCCAGCAGTCGGACAGGGGAGGACACTGAAGCTTTCTTT.

By sample share, this clone is medium-sized (0.01 to 0.1%). The chain couples TRBV7-6 to TRBJ1-1; D call uncertain. CDR3 length equals 12 residues. Germline V gene sequence: CDR1 SGHVS, CDR2 FNYEAQ. V was shortened by 4 bases and J by 3 bases, with 6 bases between the two germline ends. The DNA of the CDR3 is TGTGCCAGCAGCTCCCCGGACACTGAAGCTTTCTTT. Amino acids: CASSSPDTEAFF.

The genes are TRBV7-2 and TRBJ2-7; D remains ambiguous. This CDR3 is built from 13 residues. Looked up from germline, CDR1 is SGHTA and CDR2 is FQGNSA. V was cut by 0 bases and J by 0 bases, with 3 bases left in between. The CDR3 loop reads CASSLAASYEQYF. The CDR3 DNA sequence: TGTGCCAGCAGCTTAGCGGCCTCCTACGAGCAGTACTTC.

This clone appeared a few times. The chain recombines TRBV28 with TRBJ1-3; D gene ambiguous. Trimming stripped 2 bases from V and 2 bases from J, with 10 bases between. Germline V CDR1 and CDR2: MDHEN, SYDVKM. The CDR3 extends over 15 amino acids. The CDR3 DNA sequence: TGTGCCAGCAGTTTAGAGTACGTGCCTGGAAACACCATATATTTT. Translated: CASSLEYVPGNTIYF.

This clone is categorized as medium-sized. The gene calls are TRBV28 and TRBJ2-1; 11 bases agree with TRBD2. The ends lost 5 bases at V and 6 bases at J; junction bases unmatched: 9. There are 16 residues in the CDR3. Germline values: CDR1 MDHEN, CDR2 SYDVKM. CDR3 amino acids: CASSITRLAGSNEQFF. The DNA for the CDR3 is TGTGCCAGCAGTATTACCCGACTAGCGGGATCCAATGAGCAGTTCTTC.

This clone was observed many times. This sequence joins TRBV4-1 and TRBJ1-2; 8 bases map to TRBD1. V trimming: 3 bases; J trimming: 5 bases; junction bases outside the gene matches: 5. The length of the CDR3 is 14 residues. In germline, CDR1 is MGHRA, CDR2 YSYEKL. DNA of the CDR3: TGCGCCAGCAGCCACGGACAGGGATTTTATGGCTACACCTTC. Amino acids: CASSHGQGFYGYTF.

This clone has at least ten counts. V usage is TRBV12-3 or TRBV12-4 and J usage is TRBJ1-1; D gene ambiguous. This CDR3 region has 14 residues. The CDR3 nucleotides are TGTGCGGGCCAGCGGGTGGAGTCGAACACTGAAGCTTTCTTT. Its protein is CAGQRVESNTEAFF.

The rearrangement links TRBV7-9 to TRBJ1-1; D might be TRBD1 (5 bases). Germline V gene lookup returns CDR1 SEHNR and CDR2 FQNEAQ (reference sequence). The CDR3 runs to 12 residues. V lost 5 bases, J lost 6 bases, and 10 bases lay in between. The CDR3 sequence is CASSVPGPEAFF. The CDR3 DNA follows: TGTGCCAGCAGCGTTCCGGGACCTGAAGCTTTCTTT.

This clone showed up just a few times. A much more abundant neighbour one base away suggests this may be a read error. This chain joins TRBV5-1 and TRBJ2-3, with 12 bases that match TRBD2. Germline V lookup: CDR1 SGHRS, CDR2 YFSETQ. V lost 3 bases and J lost 7; bases outside the gene matches: 3. The CDR3 contains 14 residues. The CDR3 loop reads CASSWTSGINTQYF. CDR3 DNA: TGCGCCAGCAGCTGGACTAGCGGGATAAATACGCAGTATTTT.

The rearrangement links TRBV20-1 to TRBJ2-1, with D unresolved. The germline V and J ends were trimmed by 3 bases and 0 bases, with 9 bases remaining between them. The germline gives CDR1 DFQATT, CDR2 SNEGSKA (reference sequence). The CDR3 is 14 residues long. The CDR3 coding sequence is TGCAGTGCTAGCAGCTGGCGCTCCTACAATGAGCAGTTCTTC. Its translation: CSASSWRSYNEQFF.

This clone was seen a handful of times. The chain carries TRBV10-3 and TRBJ2-7; D is undetermined. The CDR3 is made up of 13 amino acids. Per the germline V gene, CDR1 is ENHRY and CDR2 is SYGVKD. Trimming left V 0 bases short and J 6 bases short, with 9 bases between. CDR3 amino acids: CAISESSFGEQYF. CDR3 in DNA: TGTGCCATCAGTGAGTCAAGTTTTGGCGAGCAGTACTTC.

The table lists this clone with many counts. This chain joins TRBV20-1 and TRBJ1-1; the D is unclear. The CDR3 consists of 12 residues. CDR1 is DFQATT, CDR2 SNEGSKA, per germline (reference sequence). V was trimmed by 6 bases and J by 0 bases, leaving 8 bases between them. The CDR3: CSAPPLNTEAFF. The DNA of the CDR3 is TGCAGTGCGCCCCCATTGAACACTGAAGCTTTCTTT.

This clone came up a few times. The rearrangement uses TRBV12-3 or TRBV12-4 and TRBJ2-7, with D hard to call. V lost 3 bases to trimming and J lost 2 bases, with 8 bases between them. The CDR3 is 13 residues long. This CDR3 is CASSFVGTYEQYF. The DNA for the CDR3 is TGTGCCAGCAGTTTTGTGGGAACCTACGAGCAGTACTTC.

This clone has ten or more counts. This chain connects TRBV20-1 to TRBJ2-7, with TRBD2 identical over 11 bases. CDR1 DFQATT and CDR2 SNEGSKA come from the germline V gene (reference sequence). The CDR3 covers 14 residues. The ends lost 6 bases at V and 4 bases at J; junction bases unmatched: 8. Written as DNA, the CDR3 is TGCAGTGCCCGCCCGGGACTAGCGGTTTACGAGCAGTACTTC. It encodes CSARPGLAVYEQYF.

This clone has more than one count but fewer than ten. V gene TRBV27 combines with J gene TRBJ1-2; the match to TRBD1 covers 9 bases. Losses at the gene ends were 6 bases for V and 4 bases for J; bases not matched to a gene: 12. The CDR3 covers 16 residues. The germline V gene has CDR1 MNHEY and CDR2 SMNVEV (reference sequence). This CDR3 is CASRRSRGQGGYGYTF. The CDR3 DNA is TGTGCCAGCAGAAGGAGCCGGGGACAGGGTGGCTATGGCTACACCTTC.

This clone was counted between two and nine times. With a much larger clone just one base away, this may be a read error. The V call is TRBV7-9, the J call TRBJ1-1; D uncertain. Trimming shortened V by 11 bases and J by 6 bases, and 13 bases separated the two germline ends. Germline loops: CDR1 SEHNR, CDR2 FQNEAQ (reference sequence). The CDR3 length is 11 residues. For the CDR3, the DNA is TGTGCCTGCAACCAGGTCTCTGAAGCTTTCTTT. Encoded protein: CACNQVSEAFF.

A word on this clone: A read error may produce the germline difference seen at one junction end. J is TRBJ2-7 and V is TRBV20-1; D possibly corresponds to TRBD2 (6 bases). The CDR3 contains 16 residues. Germline V CDR1 and CDR2: DFQATT, SNEGSKA (reference sequence). The CDR3 region has the DNA TGCAGTGCCACCCCTGGGGAGGTAGAGGGTTATGATCAGCATTACTTC. This encodes CSATPGEVEGYDQHYF.

The chain links TRBV30 to TRBJ1-1, with D hard to call. In germline, CDR1 is GTSNPN, CDR2 SVGIG (reference sequence). This CDR3 contains 12 residues. The germline V and J ends were trimmed by 6 bases and 1 base, with 9 bases remaining between them. CDR3 bases: TGTGCCTGCGGGGTATCGAACACTGAAGCTTTCTTT. It specifies CACGVSNTEAFF.

The chain joins TRBV6-1 to TRBJ2-7; 7 bases align to TRBD1. The V and J ends lost 7 bases and 5 bases, in that order; junction bases with no gene match: 14. CDR1 and CDR2 (germline): MNHNS, SASEGT. This CDR3 has 15 residues. CDR3 coding DNA: TGTGCCAGCACTCCCGGCGACAGGGTGGTCCACGAGCAGTACTTC. It encodes CASTPGDRVVHEQYF.

The genes are TRBV18 and TRBJ1-2, with 9 bases that match TRBD1. CDR3 length: 13 amino acids. Germline assignment: CDR1 KGHSH and CDR2 LQKENI. V trimming: 2 bases; J trimming: 7 bases; junction bases outside the gene matches: 2. CDR3 region: CASSPGTGFGYTF. The CDR3 DNA follows: TGTGCCAGCTCACCAGGGACAGGGTTTGGCTACACCTTC.

Relative to its sample, this clone is medium-sized. The V call is TRBV12-3 or TRBV12-4, the J call TRBJ2-7; 10 bases fit TRBD1. The CDR3 sequence is 14 residues long. J was trimmed by 4 bases and V by 3 bases; bases with no gene match: 3. In nucleotides, the CDR3 is TGTGCCAGCAGTTTGACAGGGGGCAGGTACGAGCAGTACTTC. It codes for CASSLTGGRYEQYF.

This clone was counted a few times. The rearrangement joins TRBV6-2 or TRBV6-3 to TRBJ1-3; D gene ambiguous. V was clipped by 2 bases and J by 7 bases, with 12 bases between them. CDR3 length equals 14 residues. Per germline, CDR1 MNHEY and CDR2 SVGEGT. In nucleotides, the CDR3 is TGTGCCAGCAGTTACCTCGACATGGCGAACACCATATATTTT. Protein product: CASSYLDMANTIYF.

The chain has TRBV12-3 or TRBV12-4 and TRBJ2-6; D unresolved. The CDR3 sequence is 18 residues long. Trimming shortened V by 2 bases and J by 4 bases, and 18 bases separated the two germline ends. The CDR3 bases are TGTGCCAGCAGTTTAAGCTTGTGGGTATTGAGGGGGGCCAACGTCCTGACTTTC. It specifies CASSLSLWVLRGANVLTF.

This clone showed up many times. The CDR3 DNA sequence: TGTGCCAGTAGTCATAAGGCAGGGAGTAGCACAGATACGCAGTATTTT. Its protein product is CASSHKAGSSTDTQYF. The V call is TRBV19, the J call TRBJ2-3; either TRBD1 or TRBD2 may fit D (5 bases each). CDR3 length: 16 amino acids. Germline V gene data show CDR1 as LNHDA and CDR2 as SQIVND (reference sequence). Between the trimmed V and J ends, which lost 5 bases and 0 bases, there was a span of 15 bases. Full variable domain (missing parts from reference TRBV19 and TRBJ2-3): DGGITQSPKYLFRKEGQNVTLSCEQNLNHDAMYWYRQDPGQGLRLIYYSQIVNDFQKGDIAEGYSVSREKKESFPLTVTSAQKNPTAFYLCASSHKAGSSTDTQYFGPGTRLTVL.

The table lists this clone with a few counts. The CDR3 DNA reads TGCGCCGGGTCCGGGACAGATTTTTTGAACACTGAAGCTTTCTTT. Amino acids: CAGSGTDFLNTEAFF. V and J are TRBV10-1 and TRBJ1-1, with TRBD1 matching over 7 bases. Trimming at V came to 11 bases and at J to 0 bases, leaving 12 bases not matched to a gene. The CDR3 is 15 amino acids. Germline assignment: CDR1 WNHNN and CDR2 SYGVQD (reference sequence).